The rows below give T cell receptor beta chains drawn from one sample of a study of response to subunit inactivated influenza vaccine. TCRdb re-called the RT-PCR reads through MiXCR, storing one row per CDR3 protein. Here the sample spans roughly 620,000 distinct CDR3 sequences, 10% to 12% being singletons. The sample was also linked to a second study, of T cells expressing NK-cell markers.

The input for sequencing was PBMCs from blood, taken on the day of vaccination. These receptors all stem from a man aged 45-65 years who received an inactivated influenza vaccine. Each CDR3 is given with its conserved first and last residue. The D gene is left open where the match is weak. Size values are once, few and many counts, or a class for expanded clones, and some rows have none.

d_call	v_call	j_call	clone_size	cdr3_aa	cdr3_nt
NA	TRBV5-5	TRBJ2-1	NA	CASSWWDEQFF	TGTGCCAGCAGCTGGTGGGATGAGCAGTTCTTC
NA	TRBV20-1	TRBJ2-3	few	CSARGTERRTDTQYF	TGCAGTGCAAGGGGGACGGAACGACGCACAGATACGCAGTATTTT
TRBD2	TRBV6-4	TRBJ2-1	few	CASIRGGTFNEQFF	TGTGCCAGCATTCGGGGGGGTACTTTCAATGAGCAGTTCTTC
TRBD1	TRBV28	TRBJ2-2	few	CASRQRTGTGNTGELFF	TGTGCCAGCAGACAACGTACCGGGACAGGGAACACCGGGGAGCTGTTTTTT
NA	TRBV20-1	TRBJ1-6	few	CSARGQAQPNSPLHF	TGCAGTGCTAGGGGGCAGGCCCAGCCGAATTCACCCCTCCACTTT
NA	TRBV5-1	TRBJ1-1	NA	CASSLGGSPEAFF	TGCGCCAGCAGCTTGGGGGGTTCGCCTGAAGCTTTCTTT
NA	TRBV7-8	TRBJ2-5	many	CASSLNQMETQYF	TGTGCCAGCAGCTTGAACCAGATGGAGACCCAGTACTTC
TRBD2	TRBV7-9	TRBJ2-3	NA	CASNDGLVSTDTQYF	TGTGCCAGCAACGACGGACTAGTAAGCACAGATACGCAGTATTTT
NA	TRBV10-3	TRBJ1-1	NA	CAIRAGFTEAFF	TGTGCCATCCGGGCGGGGTTCACTGAAGCTTTCTTT
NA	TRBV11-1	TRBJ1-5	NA	CASSLALDGLERWNQPQHF	TGTGCCAGCAGCTTAGCGCTTGATGGGCTCGAACGGTGGAATCAGCCCCAGCATTTT
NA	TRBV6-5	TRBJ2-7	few	CASSYYLFYEQYF	TGTGCCAGCAGTTACTATCTATTCTACGAGCAGTACTTC
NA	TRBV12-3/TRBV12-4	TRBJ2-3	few	CASSFQRRRGAQYF	TGTGCCAGCAGTTTCCAGCGTCGGCGGGGTGCGCAGTATTTT
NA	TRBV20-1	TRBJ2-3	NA	CSAGGLVVDTQYF	TGCAGTGCTGGAGGGCTAGTAGTCGATACGCAGTATTTT
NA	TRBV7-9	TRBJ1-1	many	CASSHYVGRAGTEAFF	TGTGCCAGCAGTCACTATGTGGGCAGGGCGGGCACTGAAGCTTTCTTT
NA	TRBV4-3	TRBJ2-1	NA	CASSQDPATGRSYNEQFF	TGCGCCAGCAGCCAAGATCCGGCGACTGGACGCTCCTACAATGAGCAGTTCTTC
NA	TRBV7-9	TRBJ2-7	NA	CASSAWTDTSYEQYF	TGTGCCAGCAGCGCGTGGACGGACACCTCCTACGAGCAGTACTTC
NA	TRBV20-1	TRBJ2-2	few	CSARVPGTELTGELFF	TGCAGTGCTAGGGTGCCGGGGACGGAACTCACCGGGGAGCTGTTTTTT
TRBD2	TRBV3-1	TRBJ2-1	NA	CASSPGTSGSSAFF	TGTGCCAGCAGCCCAGGGACTAGCGGGAGTTCGGCGTTCTTC
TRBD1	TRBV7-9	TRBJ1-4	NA	CASSSPGQGVNEKLFF	TGTGCCAGCAGCTCCCCCGGACAGGGTGTAAATGAAAAACTGTTTTTT